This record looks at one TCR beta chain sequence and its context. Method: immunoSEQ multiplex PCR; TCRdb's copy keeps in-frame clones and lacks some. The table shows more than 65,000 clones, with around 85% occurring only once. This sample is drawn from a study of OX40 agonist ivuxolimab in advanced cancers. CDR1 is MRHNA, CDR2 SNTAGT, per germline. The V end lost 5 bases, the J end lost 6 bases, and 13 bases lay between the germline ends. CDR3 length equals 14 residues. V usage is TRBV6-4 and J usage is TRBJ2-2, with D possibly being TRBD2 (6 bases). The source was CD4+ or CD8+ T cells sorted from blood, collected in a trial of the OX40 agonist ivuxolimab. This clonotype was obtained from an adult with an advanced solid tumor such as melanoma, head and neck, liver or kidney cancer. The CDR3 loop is CASSYGTPPGELFF. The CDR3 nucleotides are TGTGCCAGCAGTTACGGGACTCCGCCCGGGGAGCTGTTTTTT.